A selection of T cell receptor beta chains follows, all from one sample in a study of shared clonotypes between healthy human individuals. Assay used: immunoSEQ multiplex PCR; TCRdb lists only in-frame clones, some missing. The data show some 2 million clones, 85% to 95% seen once. The material sequenced was naive CD4+ T cells sorted from blood. These receptors all come from a man aged 18 to 35 in good health. The CDR3 runs from the conserved cysteine through the conserved F or W. Fields, in order: D gene, J gene, clone size, V gene, CDR3 DNA, CDR3 protein. D genes are given only for firm matches. A row's size may be missing; if present it is once, few, many or a size class.

d_gene: TRBD1
j_gene: TRBJ2-1
abundance: many
v_gene: TRBV5-1
CDR3nt: TGCGCCAGCAGCACCTCGGGACAGGGGTATGAGCAGTTCTTC
CDR3aa: CASSTSGQGYEQFF

d_gene: .
j_gene: TRBJ2-7
abundance: .
v_gene: TRBV4-1
CDR3nt: TGCGCCAGCAGCCAAGCGGATAGGGACTCCTACGAGCAGTACTTC
CDR3aa: CASSQADRDSYEQYF

d_gene: TRBD2
j_gene: TRBJ2-2
abundance: .
v_gene: TRBV4-1
CDR3nt: TGCGCCAGCAGCCCGGGACTAGCGGTTAACACCGGGGAGCTGTTTTTT
CDR3aa: CASSPGLAVNTGELFF

d_gene: .
j_gene: TRBJ2-1
abundance: .
v_gene: TRBV9
CDR3nt: TGTGCCAGCAGCGTAGGAGGGAAATCCTACAATGAGCAGTTCTTC
CDR3aa: CASSVGGKSYNEQFF

d_gene: .
j_gene: TRBJ1-3
abundance: .
v_gene: TRBV9
CDR3nt: TGTGCCAGCAGCCACACGGAAGGGAATTATGGAAACACCATATATTTT
CDR3aa: CASSHTEGNYGNTIYF

d_gene: TRBD1
j_gene: TRBJ2-7
abundance: .
v_gene: TRBV5-6
CDR3nt: TGTGCCAGCAGCTACGGCAGGGGGTACGAGCAGTACTTC
CDR3aa: CASSYGRGYEQYF

d_gene: .
j_gene: TRBJ1-5
abundance: .
v_gene: TRBV7-6
CDR3nt: TGTGCCAGCAGCTTAACGGGGGATAGCAATCAGCCCCAGCATTTT
CDR3aa: CASSLTGDSNQPQHF

d_gene: TRBD2
j_gene: TRBJ2-3
abundance: .
v_gene: TRBV6-6
CDR3nt: TGTGCCAGCAGTTACGGACTAGCGGGGGTGCGAGATACGCAGTATTTT
CDR3aa: CASSYGLAGVRDTQYF

d_gene: TRBD2
j_gene: TRBJ2-3
abundance: .
v_gene: TRBV7-2
CDR3nt: TGTGCCAGCAGCATTAGCGGGAGCGGCACAGATACGCAGTATTTT
CDR3aa: CASSISGSGTDTQYF

d_gene: TRBD1
j_gene: TRBJ1-2
abundance: .
v_gene: TRBV10-3
CDR3nt: TGTGCCATCACTGCCAGGGGGGGCTATGGCTACACCTTC
CDR3aa: CAITARGGYGYTF

d_gene: .
j_gene: TRBJ2-5
abundance: .
v_gene: TRBV29-1
CDR3nt: TGCAGCGCCCAGGGGCTTGGGACCCAGTACTTC
CDR3aa: CSAQGLGTQYF

d_gene: TRBD2
j_gene: TRBJ2-3
abundance: .
v_gene: TRBV4-3
CDR3nt: TGCGCCAGCAGCCAAGATAATGGCGGGAGGGCCATAGATACGCAGTATTTT
CDR3aa: CASSQDNGGRAIDTQYF

d_gene: .
j_gene: TRBJ2-7
abundance: .
v_gene: TRBV6-1
CDR3nt: TGTGCCAGCAGTGAAGCGAAAGCCAGGACCTACGAGCAGTACTTC
CDR3aa: CASSEAKARTYEQYF

d_gene: TRBD2
j_gene: TRBJ2-1
abundance: .
v_gene: TRBV10-3
CDR3nt: TGTGCCATCAGTGAGAGGGGTAGCGGGAGCTCCTACAATGAGCAGTTCTTC
CDR3aa: CAISERGSGSSYNEQFF

d_gene: TRBD2
j_gene: TRBJ2-5
abundance: .
v_gene: TRBV2
CDR3nt: TGTGCCAGCAGAGATATAACTTGGACTAGCGGGAAAAAAGGAGAGACCCAGTACTTC
CDR3aa: CASRDITWTSGKKGETQYF

d_gene: .
j_gene: TRBJ2-5
abundance: .
v_gene: TRBV6-6
CDR3nt: TGTGCCAGCAGTTACTCCGGTACCGCCCAAGAGACCCAGTACTTC
CDR3aa: CASSYSGTAQETQYF

d_gene: .
j_gene: TRBJ1-5
abundance: .
v_gene: TRBV2
CDR3nt: TGTGCCAGCAGTGAAGAAGGGCAGGGTCAGCCCCAGCATTTT
CDR3aa: CASSEEGQGQPQHF